What follows describes a single TCR beta chain. This entry belongs to a study of shared clonotypes between healthy human individuals. This CDR3 comprises 13 residues. The V gene's germline CDR1 is MGHDK and CDR2 SYGVNS. With 4 bases removed from V and 5 bases from J, the gap between germline ends came to 11 bases. Measured with immunoSEQ multiplex PCR; TCRdb has only the in-frame clones, and not every one. Of about 2.3 million clones listed, approximately 93% were seen once; the top ten hold about 0.37%. The specimen sequenced was naive CD4+ T cells from PBMCs. Subset here: CD45RA+ positively selected. This chain links TRBV25-1 with TRBJ2-5, with D maybe TRBD2 (5 bases). The sequence came from a man in his late teens or twenties in good health. Some clones in this sample may be carry-over from other donors' samples. The CDR3 nucleotides read TGTGCCAGCAGTGCCGGGGTTCCGGAGACCCAGTACTTC. Translated, it gives CASSAGVPETQYF.